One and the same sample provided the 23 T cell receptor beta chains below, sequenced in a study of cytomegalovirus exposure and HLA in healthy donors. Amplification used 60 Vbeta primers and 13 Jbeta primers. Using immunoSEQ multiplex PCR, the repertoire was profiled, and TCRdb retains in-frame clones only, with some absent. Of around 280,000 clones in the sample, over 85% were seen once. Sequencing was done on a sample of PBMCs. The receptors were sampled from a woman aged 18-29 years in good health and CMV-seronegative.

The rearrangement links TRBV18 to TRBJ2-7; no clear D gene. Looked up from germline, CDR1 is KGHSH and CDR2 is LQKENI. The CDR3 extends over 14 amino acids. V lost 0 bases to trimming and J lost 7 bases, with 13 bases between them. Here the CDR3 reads CASSPPAVTVEQYF. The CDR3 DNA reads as TGTGCCAGCTCACCACCGGCGGTAACGGTAGAGCAGTACTTC.

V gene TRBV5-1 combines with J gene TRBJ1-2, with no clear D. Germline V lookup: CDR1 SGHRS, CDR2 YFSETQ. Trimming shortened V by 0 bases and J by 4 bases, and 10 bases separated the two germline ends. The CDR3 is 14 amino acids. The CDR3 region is CASSLDRERYGYTF. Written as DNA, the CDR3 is TGCGCCAGCAGCTTGGATCGGGAACGCTATGGCTACACCTTC.

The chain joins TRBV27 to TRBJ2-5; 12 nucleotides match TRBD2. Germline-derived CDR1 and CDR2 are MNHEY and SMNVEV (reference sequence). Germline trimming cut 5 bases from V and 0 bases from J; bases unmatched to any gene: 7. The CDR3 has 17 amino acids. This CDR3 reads CASSDYLAGGYQETQYF. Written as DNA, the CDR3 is TGTGCCAGCAGTGACTACCTAGCGGGGGGGTACCAAGAGACCCAGTACTTC.

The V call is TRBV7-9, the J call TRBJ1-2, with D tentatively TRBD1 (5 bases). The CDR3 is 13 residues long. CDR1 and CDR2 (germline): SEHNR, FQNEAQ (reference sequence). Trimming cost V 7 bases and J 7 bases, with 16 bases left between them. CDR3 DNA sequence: TGTGCCAGCAACGACGTGGGGGGAAGTGGCTACACCTTC. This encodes CASNDVGGSGYTF.

The CDR3 is CASAPGKETQYF. As DNA, the CDR3 is TGTGCCAGCGCGCCGGGAAAAGAGACCCAGTACTTC. The chain employs TRBV6-6 and TRBJ2-5; perhaps TRBD2 as D (5 bases). Germline loops: CDR1 MNHNY, CDR2 SVGAGI (reference sequence). The CDR3 is made up of 12 amino acids. The V end was cut by 8 bases, the J end by 3 bases, with 10 bases between.

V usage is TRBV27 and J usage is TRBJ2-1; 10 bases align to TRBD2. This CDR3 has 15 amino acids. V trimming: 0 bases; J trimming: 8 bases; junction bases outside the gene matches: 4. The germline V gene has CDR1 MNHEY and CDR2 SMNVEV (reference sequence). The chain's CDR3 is CASSLSLAGVYEQFF. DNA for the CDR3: TGTGCCAGCAGTTTATCTCTAGCGGGGGTTTATGAGCAGTTCTTC.

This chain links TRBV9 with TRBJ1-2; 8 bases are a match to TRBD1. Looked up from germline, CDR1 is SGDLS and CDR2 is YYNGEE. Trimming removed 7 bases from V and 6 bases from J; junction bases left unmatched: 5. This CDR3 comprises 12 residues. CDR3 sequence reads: CASGDRGHGYTF. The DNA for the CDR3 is TGTGCCAGCGGCGACAGGGGTCATGGCTACACCTTC.

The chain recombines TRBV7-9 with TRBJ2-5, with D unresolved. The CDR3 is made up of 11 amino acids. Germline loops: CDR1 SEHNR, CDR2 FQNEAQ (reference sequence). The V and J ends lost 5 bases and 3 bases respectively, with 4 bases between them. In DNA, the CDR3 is TGTGCCAGCAGCCCTAAAGAGACCCAGTACTTC. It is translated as CASSPKETQYF.

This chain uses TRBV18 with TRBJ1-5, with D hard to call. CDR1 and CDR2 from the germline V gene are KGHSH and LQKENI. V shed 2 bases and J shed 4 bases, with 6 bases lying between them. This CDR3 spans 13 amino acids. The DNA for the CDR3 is TGTGCCAGCTCACCAGACATTAATCAGCCCCAGCATTTT. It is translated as CASSPDINQPQHF.

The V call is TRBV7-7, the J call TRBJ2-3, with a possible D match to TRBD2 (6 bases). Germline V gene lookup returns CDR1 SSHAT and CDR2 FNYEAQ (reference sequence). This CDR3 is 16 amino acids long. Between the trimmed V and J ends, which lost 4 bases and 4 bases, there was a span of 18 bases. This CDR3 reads CASSSSSSVGADTQYF. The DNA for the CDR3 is TGTGCCAGCAGCTCCTCTTCTAGCGTTGGGGCAGATACGCAGTATTTT. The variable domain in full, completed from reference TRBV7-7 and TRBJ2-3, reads GAGVSQSPRYKVTKRGQDVTLRCDPISSHATLYWYQQALGQGPEFLTYFNYEAQPDKSGLPSDRFSAERPEGSISTLTIQRTEQRDSAMYRCASSSSSSVGADTQYFGPGTRLTVL.

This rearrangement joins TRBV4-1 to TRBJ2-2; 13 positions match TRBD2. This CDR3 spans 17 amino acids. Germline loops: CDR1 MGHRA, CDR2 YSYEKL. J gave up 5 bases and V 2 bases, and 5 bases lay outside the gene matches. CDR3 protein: CASSQTRLAGGTGELFF. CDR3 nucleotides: TGCGCCAGCAGCCAAACCCGACTAGCGGGGGGTACCGGGGAGCTGTTTTTT.

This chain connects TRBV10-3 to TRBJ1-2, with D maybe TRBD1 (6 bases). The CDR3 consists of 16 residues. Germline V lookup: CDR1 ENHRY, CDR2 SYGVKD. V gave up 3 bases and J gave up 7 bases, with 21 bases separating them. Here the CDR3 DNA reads TGTGCCATCAGTGATAGGGACACAGCCTTAACTCGTGGCTACACCTTC. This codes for CAISDRDTALTRGYTF.

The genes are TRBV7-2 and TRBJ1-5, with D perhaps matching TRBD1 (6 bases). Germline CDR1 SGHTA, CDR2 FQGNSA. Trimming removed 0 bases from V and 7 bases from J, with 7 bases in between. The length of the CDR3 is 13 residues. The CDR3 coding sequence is TGTGCCAGCAGCTTAGCCGACAGGCAGCCCCAGCATTTT. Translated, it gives CASSLADRQPQHF.

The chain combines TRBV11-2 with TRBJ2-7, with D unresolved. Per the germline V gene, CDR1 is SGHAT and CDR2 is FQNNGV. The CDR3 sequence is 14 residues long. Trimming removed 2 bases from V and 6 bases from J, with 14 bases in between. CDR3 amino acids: CASSLTPGYGEQYF. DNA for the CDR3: TGTGCCAGCAGCTTAACTCCCGGGTATGGCGAGCAGTACTTC.

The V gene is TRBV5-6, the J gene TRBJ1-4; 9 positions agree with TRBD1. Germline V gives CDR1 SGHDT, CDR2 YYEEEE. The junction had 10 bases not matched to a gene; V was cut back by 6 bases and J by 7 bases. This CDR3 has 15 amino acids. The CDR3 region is CASTKNRGLVEKLFF. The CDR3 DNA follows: TGTGCCAGCACTAAGAACAGGGGGCTTGTTGAAAAACTGTTTTTT.

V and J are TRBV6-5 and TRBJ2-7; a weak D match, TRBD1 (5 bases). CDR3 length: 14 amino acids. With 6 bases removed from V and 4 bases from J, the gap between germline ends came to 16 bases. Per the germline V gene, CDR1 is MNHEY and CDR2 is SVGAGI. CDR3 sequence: CASRRTTGDYEQYF. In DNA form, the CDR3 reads TGTGCCAGCAGACGTACTACAGGAGATTACGAGCAGTACTTC.

CDR3 region: CASSGRGGRRELFF. CDR3 bases: TGTGCCAGCAGTGGGCGGGGGGGCCGAAGGGAGCTGTTTTTT. The genes are TRBV2 and TRBJ2-2; TRBD2 agrees at 9 bases. This CDR3 has 14 residues. Losses at the gene ends were 4 bases for V and 9 bases for J; bases not matched to a gene: 6. Germline CDR1 reads SNHLY; CDR2 reads FYNNEI.

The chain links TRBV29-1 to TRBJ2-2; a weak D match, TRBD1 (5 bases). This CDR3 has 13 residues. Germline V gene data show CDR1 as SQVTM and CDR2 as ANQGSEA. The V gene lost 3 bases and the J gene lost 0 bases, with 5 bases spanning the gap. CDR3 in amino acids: CSVDRANTGELFF. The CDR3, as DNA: TGCAGCGTTGACAGGGCGAACACCGGGGAGCTGTTTTTT.

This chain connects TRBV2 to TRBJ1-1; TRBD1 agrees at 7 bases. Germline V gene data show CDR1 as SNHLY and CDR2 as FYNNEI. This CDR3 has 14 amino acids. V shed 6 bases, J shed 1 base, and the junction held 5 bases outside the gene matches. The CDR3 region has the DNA TGTGCCAGCAGGCGGGGACAGACGAACACTGAAGCTTTCTTT. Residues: CASRRGQTNTEAFF.

CDR3 in amino acids: CASIGTGWKQPQHF. The CDR3 nucleotides are TGTGCCAGCATTGGGACAGGGTGGAAACAGCCCCAGCATTTT. The chain joins TRBV6-1 to TRBJ1-5; 9 bases agree with TRBD1. Germline CDR1 MNHNS, CDR2 SASEGT. The CDR3 spans 14 residues. With 7 bases clipped from V and 7 bases from J, the junction kept 8 bases outside the gene matches.

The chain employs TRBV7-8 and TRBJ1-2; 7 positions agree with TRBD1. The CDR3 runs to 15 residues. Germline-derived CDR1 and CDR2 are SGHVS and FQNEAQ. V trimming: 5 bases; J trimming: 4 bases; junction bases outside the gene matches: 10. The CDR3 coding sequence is TGTGCCAGCAGCCAGGGGGACAGAAAATCCTATGGCTACACCTTC. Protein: CASSQGDRKSYGYTF. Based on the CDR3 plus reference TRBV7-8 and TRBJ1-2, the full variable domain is GAGVSQSPRYKVAKRGQDVALRCDPISGHVSLFWYQQALGQGPEFLTYFQNEAQLDKSGLPSDRFFAERPEGSVSTLKIQRTQQEDSAVYLCASSQGDRKSYGYTFGSGTRLTVV.

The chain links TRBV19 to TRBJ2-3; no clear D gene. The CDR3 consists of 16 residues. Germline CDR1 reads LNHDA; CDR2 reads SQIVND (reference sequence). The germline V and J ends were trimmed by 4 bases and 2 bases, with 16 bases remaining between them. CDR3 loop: CASSTDNPIYTDTQYF. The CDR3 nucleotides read TGTGCCAGTAGTACCGACAACCCGATTTACACAGATACGCAGTATTTT.

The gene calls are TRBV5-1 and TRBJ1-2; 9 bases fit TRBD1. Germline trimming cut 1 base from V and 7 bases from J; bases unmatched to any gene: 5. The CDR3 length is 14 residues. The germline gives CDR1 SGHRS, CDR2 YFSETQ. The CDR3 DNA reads TGCGCCAGCAGCTTGTCCGGGACAGGGTCTGGCTACACCTTC. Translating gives CASSLSGTGSGYTF.